Each of the 26 T cell receptor beta chains below was sequenced from the same sample in a study of human T cells and chemical hapten exposure. The time point denotes: patch test 1, 2 weeks after DPC sensitization. Specified treatment: therapeutic diphenylcyclopropenone sensitization with weekly scalp DPC. TCRdb fed the RACE reads into MiXCR, producing one record per CDR3 protein. The top ten hold under 7.5% of the sample, which has around 190,000 distinct CDR3 sequences, around 20% seen once. This specimen was whole blood, taken in connection with sensitization to the hapten diphenylcyclopropenone (DPC). The origin of the receptors is a woman aged 50 to 65 with alopecia areata. Some clones in this sample may be carry-over from other donors' samples.

The V and J genes are TRBV20-1 and TRBJ2-7; 7 bases match TRBD2. CDR1 and CDR2 from the germline V gene are DFQATT and SNEGSKA (reference sequence). V was clipped by 5 bases and J by 6 bases; unmatched bases: 13. The CDR3 sequence is 14 residues long. Here the CDR3 reads CSAAPLAVGSEQYF. For the CDR3, the DNA is TGCAGTGCTGCACCCCTAGCGGTGGGGTCCGAGCAGTACTTC.

This clonotype was seen a few times. This chain uses TRBV29-1 with TRBJ1-2; 9 bases agree with TRBD1. CDR1 and CDR2 from the germline V gene are SQVTM and ANQGSEA. The CDR3 has 14 residues. V was clipped by 4 bases and J by 2 bases; unmatched bases: 5. DNA of the CDR3: TGCAGCGTTGGGGGGACAGGGACCAACTATGGCTACACCTTC. It specifies CSVGGTGTNYGYTF. Based on the CDR3 plus reference TRBV29-1 and TRBJ1-2, the full variable domain is SAVISQKPSRDICQRGTSLTIQCQVDSQVTMMFWYRQQPGQSLTLIATANQGSEATYESGFVIDKFPISRPNLTFSTLTVSNMSPEDSSIYLCSVGGTGTNYGYTFGSGTRLTVV.

Many counts were recorded for this clonotype. The chain recombines TRBV6-6 with TRBJ1-4, with D possibly being TRBD1 (6 bases). The CDR3 totals 12 residues. CDR1 and CDR2 from the germline V gene are MNHNY and SVGAGI (reference sequence). V was clipped by 8 bases and J by 13 bases, with 17 bases between them. CDR3 region: CASRIPGEGLFF. CDR3 coding DNA: TGTGCCAGCCGCATCCCAGGGGAGGGACTGTTTTTT.

The chain links TRBV29-1 to TRBJ2-1; the D gene is possibly TRBD2 (6 bases). V gave up 7 bases and J gave up 1 base, with 14 bases separating them. Germline V gives CDR1 SQVTM, CDR2 ANQGSEA. This CDR3 has 14 residues. Here the CDR3 DNA reads TGCAGCGGAGCGCTAGCGACTTCCTACAATGAGCAGTTCTTC. Protein sequence: CSGALATSYNEQFF.

The chain carries TRBV2 and TRBJ2-5, with TRBD1 matching over 7 bases. J gave up 5 bases and V 5 bases, and 8 bases lay outside the gene matches. CDR1 is SNHLY and CDR2 is FYNNEI in the germline V gene. The CDR3 consists of 14 residues. CDR3 bases: TGTGCCAGCAGTCGTGAGACAGGGTCGGAGACCCAGTACTTC. It is translated as CASSRETGSETQYF. Together with reference TRBV2 and TRBJ2-5, the CDR3 gives the full variable domain: EPEVTQTPSHQVTQMGQEVILRCVPISNHLYFYWYRQILGQKVEFLVSFYNNEISEKSEIFDDQFSVERPDGSNFTLKIRSTKLEDSAMYFCASSRETGSETQYFGPGTRLLVL.

In the case of this clonotype: One junction end does not reproduce the germline sequence, and a read error may be involved. This chain links TRBV2 with TRBJ1-3, with D uncertain. This CDR3 region has 16 residues. CDR1 and CDR2 (germline): SNHLY, FYNNEI. The CDR3 DNA is TGTGCCAGCAGTCCTCGGGCCTTACTCTCTGGAAACACCATAAATTTT. This codes for CASSPRALLSGNTINF.

This chain joins TRBV19 and TRBJ2-6, with 7 bases identical to TRBD1. This CDR3 spans 16 amino acids. With 8 bases clipped from V and 0 bases from J, the junction kept 7 bases outside the gene matches. Germline V gene data show CDR1 as LNHDA and CDR2 as SQIVND (reference sequence). CDR3 sequence (DNA): TGTGCCAGTTCTTGGGGACAGCTCTCTGGGGCCAACGTCCTGACTTTC. It codes for CASSWGQLSGANVLTF.

The chain combines TRBV7-2 with TRBJ2-5, with 7 bases that match TRBD2. Germline V CDR1 and CDR2: SGHTA, FQGNSA. The V segment lost 8 bases and the J segment 5 bases; nucleotides outside the gene matches: 2. The CDR3 consists of 11 residues. The CDR3 protein is CASGREETQYF. The CDR3 DNA reads as TGTGCCAGCGGGCGGGAGGAGACCCAGTACTTC.

The V call is TRBV11-2, the J call TRBJ1-3, with D uncertain. Between the trimmed V and J ends, which lost 6 bases and 1 base, there was a span of 10 bases. This CDR3 is built from 14 residues. CDR1 and CDR2 from the germline V gene are SGHAT and FQNNGV. The CDR3 DNA follows: TGTGCCAGCAGTCATAACCCGTCTGGAAACACCATATATTTT. It translates to CASSHNPSGNTIYF.

The chain recombines TRBV29-1 with TRBJ2-7; D gene unclear. The germline V gene encodes CDR1 SQVTM and CDR2 ANQGSEA. V was shortened by 7 bases and J by 5 bases, with 9 bases between the two germline ends. The CDR3 runs 10 residues. For the CDR3, the DNA is TGCAGCGCCGGTAGAGACGAGCAGTACTTC. It codes for CSAGRDEQYF.

This clonotype has more than one count but fewer than ten. The chain employs TRBV20-1 and TRBJ2-7; 8 bases are a match to TRBD2. CDR1 is DFQATT and CDR2 is SNEGSKA in the germline V gene (reference sequence). This CDR3 region has 14 residues. V gave up 3 bases and J gave up 0 bases; unmatched junction bases: 4. The CDR3 here is CSASRSGASYEQYF. CDR3 bases: TGCAGTGCTAGCCGTAGCGGGGCCTCCTACGAGCAGTACTTC.

This clonotype has just a few counts. V usage is TRBV20-1 and J usage is TRBJ1-6; TRBD1 agrees at 9 bases. V shed 6 bases, J shed 8 bases, and the junction held 5 bases outside the gene matches. Looked up from germline, CDR1 is DFQATT and CDR2 is SNEGSKA (reference sequence). The CDR3 is made up of 13 amino acids. CDR3 in amino acids: CSAQGQGDSPLHF. CDR3 DNA sequence: TGCAGTGCCCAGGGACAGGGCGATTCACCCCTCCACTTT.

This clonotype came up a few times. The chain joins TRBV29-1 to TRBJ1-1; 7 bases align to TRBD1. The CDR3 length is 13 residues. The J segment lost 4 bases and the V segment lost 3 bases, leaving 5 bases of the junction unmatched. Germline CDR1 and CDR2: SQVTM and ANQGSEA. The CDR3 protein is CSVDRGSGTEAFF. CDR3 bases: TGCAGCGTTGACAGGGGGTCAGGCACTGAAGCTTTCTTT.

J is TRBJ1-1 and V is TRBV5-4; 8 bases fit TRBD1. Germline CDR1 SGHNT, CDR2 YYREEE (reference sequence). The CDR3 spans 13 residues. V shed 3 bases and J 3 bases; nucleotides not matched to a gene: 1. CDR3 sequence (DNA): TGTGCCAGCAGCTCAGGGGGCTACACTGAAGCTTTCTTT. Protein sequence: CASSSGGYTEAFF.

This clonotype has ten or more counts. The gene calls are TRBV3-1 and TRBJ2-1, with D hard to call. V was pared by 0 bases and J by 6 bases, with 15 bases between. Germline V CDR1 and CDR2: LGHDT, YNNKEL (reference sequence). There are 16 residues in the CDR3. The CDR3 reads CASSQDLPQISNEQFF. Here the CDR3 DNA reads TGTGCCAGCAGCCAAGATCTGCCACAGATTAGCAATGAGCAGTTCTTC.

This clonotype has more than one count but fewer than ten. The chain is built from TRBV18 and TRBJ2-4; the D is unclear. V lost 0 bases and J lost 6, with 9 bases in between. Germline V gives CDR1 KGHSH, CDR2 LQKENI. This CDR3 comprises 14 residues. CDR3: CASSPPGSLNIQYF. CDR3 nucleotides: TGTGCCAGCTCACCACCGGGCAGTCTAAACATTCAGTACTTC. Combining the CDR3 with reference TRBV18 and TRBJ2-4 gives the whole variable domain NAGVMQNPRHLVRRRGQEARLRCSPMKGHSHVYWYRQLPEEGLKFMVYLQKENIIDESGMPKERFSAEFPKEGPSILRIQQVVRGDSAAYFCASSPPGSLNIQYFGAGTRLSVL.

This clonotype was seen only a few times. V is TRBV20-1 and J is TRBJ2-7; 9 bases map to TRBD2. Germline loops: CDR1 DFQATT, CDR2 SNEGSKA (reference sequence). V lost 2 bases, J lost 3 bases, and 5 bases stayed unmatched. The CDR3 is 14 amino acids. The CDR3 spells CSARSSGNFYEQYF. The CDR3 nucleotides read TGCAGTGCTAGATCTAGCGGGAACTTCTACGAGCAGTACTTC.

V and J are TRBV7-2 and TRBJ2-1; 7 bases are shared with TRBD2. Looked up from germline, CDR1 is SGHTA and CDR2 is FQGNSA. The CDR3 sequence is 11 residues long. With V trimmed by 0 bases and J by 15 bases, 2 bases remained unmatched. In nucleotides, the CDR3 is TGTGCCAGCAGCTTAGCGGTAGCGGGGTTCTTC. Amino acid sequence: CASSLAVAGFF. The full variable domain, with the rest looked up from reference TRBV7-2 and TRBJ2-1, is GAGVSQSPSNKVTEKGKDVELRCDPISGHTALYWYRQSLGQGLEFLIYFQGNSAPDKSGLPSDRFSAERTGGSVSTLTIQRTQQEDSAVYLCASSLAVAGFFGPGTRLTVL.

The chain is built from TRBV29-1 and TRBJ2-4; 9 bases match TRBD1. This CDR3 spans 12 amino acids. CDR1 and CDR2 (germline): SQVTM, ANQGSEA. V trimming: 5 bases; J trimming: 8 bases; junction bases outside the gene matches: 4. CDR3: CSVTQGADIQYF. CDR3 DNA: TGCAGCGTTACACAGGGGGCAGACATTCAGTACTTC.

This rearrangement joins TRBV2 to TRBJ2-7; unclear D gene. The CDR3 extends over 14 amino acids. Germline V gene lookup returns CDR1 SNHLY and CDR2 FYNNEI. The V end lost 2 bases, the J end lost 2 bases, and 10 bases lay between the germline ends. CDR3 loop: CASSEPVGTYEQYF. CDR3 DNA sequence: TGTGCCAGCAGTGAACCGGTCGGAACCTACGAGCAGTACTTC.

V gene TRBV5-1 combines with J gene TRBJ2-1; 16 bases match TRBD2. The CDR3 is 14 amino acids. CDR1 and CDR2 (germline): SGHRS, YFSETQ. Unmatched junction bases numbered 6, after V lost 5 bases and J lost 13 bases. This CDR3 is CASRAGLAGGFQFF. The CDR3 DNA reads TGCGCCAGCAGAGCGGGACTAGCGGGAGGGTTTCAGTTCTTC.

This clonotype appeared a few times. The chain recombines TRBV5-1 with TRBJ2-1, with D perhaps given as TRBD1 or TRBD2 (6 bases each). V was pared by 0 bases and J by 7 bases, with 17 bases between. The CDR3 extends over 16 amino acids. Per germline, CDR1 SGHRS and CDR2 YFSETQ. The CDR3 DNA reads TGCGCCAGCAGCTTGGTAGGGGGGCGGCGGAGTAATGAGCAGTTCTTC. This sequence encodes CASSLVGGRRSNEQFF. Combining the CDR3 with reference TRBV5-1 and TRBJ2-1 gives the whole variable domain KAGVTQTPRYLIKTRGQQVTLSCSPISGHRSVSWYQQTPGQGLQFLFEYFSETQRNKGNFPGRFSGRQFSNSRSEMNVSTLELGDSALYLCASSLVGGRRSNEQFFGPGTRLTVL.

This clonotype was seen repeatedly, ten times or more. This chain connects TRBV7-9 to TRBJ2-3; the D gene is possibly TRBD1 (5 bases). V shed 3 bases and J shed 6 bases, with 13 bases lying between them. Germline CDR1 reads SEHNR; CDR2 reads FQNEAQ (reference sequence). The CDR3 totals 14 residues. The CDR3 spells CASSFGQGGDTQYF. CDR3 DNA sequence: TGTGCCAGCAGCTTTGGGCAGGGTGGTGATACGCAGTATTTT.

The rearrangement uses TRBV12-3 or TRBV12-4 and TRBJ2-3; D is perhaps TRBD1 (6 bases). The length of the CDR3 is 14 residues. Trimming removed 1 base at V and 5 bases at J, with 10 bases between. CDR3 bases: TGTGCCAGCAGTTTAGGAGGGGGTGGAGATACGCAGTATTTT. Its protein product is CASSLGGGGDTQYF.

This clonotype was observed a single time. The chain links TRBV29-1 to TRBJ1-1; possibly TRBD1 for D (5 bases). Germline CDR1 reads SQVTM; CDR2 reads ANQGSEA. The CDR3 is 16 residues long. Trimming left V 5 bases short and J 5 bases short, with 24 bases between. CDR3 DNA: TGCAGCGTTCCACCGGAGGAGGGGTTGACGGGAACTGAAGCTTTCTTT. Translating gives CSVPPEEGLTGTEAFF.

The table lists this clonotype with a few counts. The gene calls are TRBV29-1 and TRBJ2-7, with a tentative D call TRBD2 (6 bases). V shed 4 bases and J shed 3 bases, with 10 bases lying between them. CDR1 is SQVTM and CDR2 is ANQGSEA in the germline V gene. This CDR3 has 12 residues. In DNA form, the CDR3 reads TGCAGCGTTGTGCCTAGCGACTACGAGCAGTACTTC. Its translation: CSVVPSDYEQYF.